This TCR beta chain was found in a study of cytomegalovirus exposure and HLA in healthy donors. A remark on this clone: Its antigen is not identified.

The PCR made use of 60 Vbeta and 13 Jbeta primers. The repertoire was sequenced with immunoSEQ multiplex PCR; TCRdb's copy has only in-frame clones and lacks some. This sample's table reports 130,000 or so clones. V was pared by 1 base and J by 2 bases, with 8 bases between. The CDR3 consists of 14 residues. CDR1 and CDR2 from the germline V gene are MDHEN and SYDVKM. Regarding the study as a whole: Beyond CMV serostatus, there was no information to go on about immune exposure. It was reportedly the case that the classifier diagnosed cytomegalovirus status with high specificity and sensitivity. A cluster of highly shared sequence variants was likely a sequencing artifact.

The material sequenced was PBMCs. The clonotype was recovered from a middle-aged woman in good health and CMV-seronegative. This chain joins TRBV28 and TRBJ2-5, with a possible D match to TRBD2 (5 bases). The CDR3 coding sequence is TGTGCCAGCAGTTTATTGACTACTCAAGAGACCCAGTACTTC. Translated, it gives CASSLLTTQETQYF.